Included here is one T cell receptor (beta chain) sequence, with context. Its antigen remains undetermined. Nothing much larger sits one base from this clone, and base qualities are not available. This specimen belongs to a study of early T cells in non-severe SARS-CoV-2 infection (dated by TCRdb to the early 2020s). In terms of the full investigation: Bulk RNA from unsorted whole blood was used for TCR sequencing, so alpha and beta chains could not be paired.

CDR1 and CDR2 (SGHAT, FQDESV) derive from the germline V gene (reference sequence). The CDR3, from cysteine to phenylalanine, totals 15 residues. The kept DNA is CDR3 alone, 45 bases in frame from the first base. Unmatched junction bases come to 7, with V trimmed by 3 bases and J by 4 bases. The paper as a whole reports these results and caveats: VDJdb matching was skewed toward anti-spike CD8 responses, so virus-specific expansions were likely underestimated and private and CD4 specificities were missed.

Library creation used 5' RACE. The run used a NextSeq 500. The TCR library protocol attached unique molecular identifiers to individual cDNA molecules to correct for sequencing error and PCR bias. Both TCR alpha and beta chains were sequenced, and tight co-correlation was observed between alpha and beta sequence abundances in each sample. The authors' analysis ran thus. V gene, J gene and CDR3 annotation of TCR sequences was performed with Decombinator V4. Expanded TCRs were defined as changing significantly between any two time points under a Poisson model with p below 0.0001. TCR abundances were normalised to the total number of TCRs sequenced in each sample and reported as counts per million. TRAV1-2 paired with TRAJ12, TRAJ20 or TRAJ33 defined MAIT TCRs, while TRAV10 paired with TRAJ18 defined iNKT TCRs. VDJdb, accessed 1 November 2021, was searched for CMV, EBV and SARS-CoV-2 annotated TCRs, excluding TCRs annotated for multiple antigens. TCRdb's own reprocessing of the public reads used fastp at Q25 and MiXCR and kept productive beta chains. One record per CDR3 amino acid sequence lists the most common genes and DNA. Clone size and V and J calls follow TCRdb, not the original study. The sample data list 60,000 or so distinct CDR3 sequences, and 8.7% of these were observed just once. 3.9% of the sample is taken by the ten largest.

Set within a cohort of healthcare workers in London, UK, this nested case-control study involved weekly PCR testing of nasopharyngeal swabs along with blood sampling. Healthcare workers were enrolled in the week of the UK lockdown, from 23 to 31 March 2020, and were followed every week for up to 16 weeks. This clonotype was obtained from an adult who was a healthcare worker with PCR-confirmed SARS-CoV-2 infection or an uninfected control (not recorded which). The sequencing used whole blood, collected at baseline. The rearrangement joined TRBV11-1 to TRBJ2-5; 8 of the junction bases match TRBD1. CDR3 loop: CASSFRTGTLETQYF. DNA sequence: TGTGCCAGCAGCTTCCGGACAGGGACCTTAGAGACCCAGTACTTC.